Shown below are 29 T cell receptor beta chains from a single sample sequenced in a study of CD8 T cells in ankylosing spondylitis. TCRdb re-analysed the 5' RACE reads in MiXCR, keeping a single row per CDR3 protein. In the table there are some 120,000 distinct CDR3 sequences, roughly an eighth of which are singletons. The sequenced sample was blood, either unsorted or a sorted T cell fraction (not recorded which). Receptors originate from a female donor with ankylosing spondylitis or in good health (not recorded which).

This clonotype was detected ten times or more. The chain recombines TRBV10-3 with TRBJ2-1; D perhaps matches TRBD1 (6 bases). CDR1 and CDR2 (germline): ENHRY, SYGVKD. Trimming left V 0 bases short and J 7 bases short, with 16 bases between. The CDR3 is made up of 16 amino acids. CDR3 in DNA: TGTGCCATCAGTGAGTCCCTATTGGGCAGGGGTAATGAGCAGTTCTTC. Translating gives CAISESLLGRGNEQFF.

V usage is TRBV7-2 and J usage is TRBJ1-3; D gene ambiguous. V was trimmed by 0 bases and J by 3 bases, leaving 9 bases between them. The germline CDR1 and CDR2 sequences are SGHTA and FQGNSA. The CDR3 is made up of 15 amino acids. The CDR3: CASSLALRDGNTIYF. The CDR3 region has the DNA TGTGCCAGCAGCTTAGCCTTGAGGGATGGAAACACCATATATTTT.

This clonotype was recorded at least ten times. This chain connects TRBV4-2 to TRBJ1-4, with TRBD1 identical over 7 bases. The CDR3 is 15 residues long. V dropped 4 bases and J dropped 4; count of bases not matched to a gene: 6. CDR1 and CDR2 from the germline V gene are LGHNA and YNFKEQ. The CDR3 is CASSPGQADNEKLFF. CDR3 in DNA: TGTGCCAGCAGCCCTGGACAGGCCGATAATGAAAAACTGTTTTTT.

The sample holds a few counts of this clonotype. The J gene is TRBJ2-5, the V gene TRBV7-9; 9 bases are shared with TRBD1. The CDR3 length is 13 residues. Unmatched junction bases numbered 2, after V lost 5 bases and J lost 4 bases. Germline loops: CDR1 SEHNR, CDR2 FQNEAQ (reference sequence). The CDR3 loop reads CASSKQGAETQYF. The CDR3 bases are TGTGCCAGCAGCAAACAGGGGGCAGAGACCCAGTACTTC.

The table lists this clonotype with many counts. This sequence joins TRBV2 and TRBJ2-7, with TRBD2 matching 8 bases. Germline V gives CDR1 SNHLY, CDR2 FYNNEI. The CDR3 contains 13 residues. The V gene end was trimmed by 1 base and the J gene end by 7 bases; junction bases not matched to a gene: 3. The CDR3 nucleotides are TGTGCCAGCAGTGAAGACGGGAGGGGAGAGCAGTACTTC. Residues: CASSEDGRGEQYF.

This clonotype was recorded at least ten times. The chain carries TRBV5-6 and TRBJ2-4, with D perhaps given as TRBD1 or TRBD2 (6 bases each). Between the trimmed V and J ends, which lost 4 bases and 5 bases, there was a span of 16 bases. The CDR3 spans 15 residues. The germline V gene has CDR1 SGHDT and CDR2 YYEEEE. The CDR3: CASSRRGQRQNIQYF. For the CDR3, the DNA is TGTGCCAGCAGCCGCCGGGGGCAGAGGCAAAACATTCAGTACTTC.

This clonotype was picked up many times. The chain couples TRBV5-1 to TRBJ2-3, with D possibly matching TRBD2 (6 bases). Per the germline V gene, CDR1 is SGHRS and CDR2 is YFSETQ. The CDR3 spans 14 residues. The germline V and J ends were trimmed by 7 bases and 3 bases, with 15 bases remaining between them. This chain's CDR3 is CASCVGLATDTQYF. The CDR3 nucleotides read TGCGCCAGCTGCGTGGGGCTAGCGACAGATACGCAGTATTTT.

Ten or more counts support this clonotype. The genes are TRBV5-1 and TRBJ1-1, with TRBD1 matching over 7 bases. The junction had 4 bases not matched to a gene; V was cut back by 4 bases and J by 1 base. In germline, CDR1 is SGHRS, CDR2 YFSETQ. The CDR3 spans 14 residues. DNA for the CDR3: TGCGCCAGCAGCGAGGGACAGCCGAACACTGAAGCTTTCTTT. This sequence encodes CASSEGQPNTEAFF.

This clonotype was seen ten or more times. The chain uses TRBV10-3 and TRBJ1-2; weak D call: TRBD1 (6 bases). CDR1 and CDR2 from the germline V gene are ENHRY and SYGVKD. CDR3 length: 12 residues. V was shortened by 5 bases and J by 7 bases, with 11 bases between the two germline ends. The CDR3 region is CAISPGDPGYTF. In DNA, the CDR3 is TGTGCCATCAGTCCAGGGGATCCTGGCTACACCTTC.

The CDR3 loop is CASSVSGGAFEQFF. The CDR3, as DNA: TGTGCCAGCAGCGTTAGCGGGGGGGCCTTTGAGCAGTTCTTC. V and J are TRBV11-2 and TRBJ2-1; 11 bases agree with TRBD2. CDR1 is SGHAT, CDR2 FQNNGV, per germline. Germline trimming cut 5 bases from V and 9 bases from J; bases unmatched to any gene: 6. The CDR3 length is 14 residues.

This rearrangement joins TRBV30 to TRBJ2-5, with 9 bases matching TRBD2. From germline, CDR1 is GTSNPN and CDR2 SVGIG (reference sequence). V trimming: 4 bases; J trimming: 3 bases; junction bases outside the gene matches: 3. The CDR3 sequence is 13 residues long. The CDR3 nucleotides read TGTGCCTGGAATAGCGGGGGAGAAGAGACCCAGTACTTC. Its translation: CAWNSGGEETQYF.

This clonotype has a handful of counts. The V call is TRBV7-2, the J call TRBJ2-7, with no clear D. Looked up from germline, CDR1 is SGHTA and CDR2 is FQGNSA. V was clipped by 8 bases and J by 0 bases, with 17 bases between them. The CDR3 is 15 amino acids. The CDR3: CASSSSASGSYEQYF. DNA for the CDR3: TGTGCCAGCTCCTCCTCCGCATCTGGCTCCTACGAGCAGTACTTC.

The rearrangement joins TRBV20-1 to TRBJ2-7, with D tentatively TRBD2 (5 bases). Germline CDR1 and CDR2: DFQATT and SNEGSKA (reference sequence). The CDR3 has 14 amino acids. V lost 4 bases and J 2 bases, leaving 15 bases between the germline ends. The CDR3 is CSAILGSVTYEQYF. As DNA, the CDR3 is TGCAGTGCTATCTTAGGGAGTGTGACCTACGAGCAGTACTTC.

The J gene is TRBJ2-3, the V gene TRBV4-1, with a weak D call TRBD2 (6 bases). CDR1 is MGHRA and CDR2 is YSYEKL in the germline V gene. V was clipped by 0 bases and J by 5 bases, with 21 bases between them. There are 18 residues in the CDR3. In nucleotides, the CDR3 is TGCGCCAGCAGCCAAGATCATGGGGGACTCAGACGGGGAGATACGCAGTATTTT. Translation: CASSQDHGGLRRGDTQYF.

This clonotype was picked up many times. This chain uses TRBV21-1 with TRBJ1-1; TRBD1, the table's D call, was not compared with the DNA. TRBV21-1 is deemed a pseudogene. This CDR3 spans 14 amino acids. This chain's CDR3 is CASSIQGFCTEAFF. Written as DNA, the CDR3 is TGTGCCAGCAGCATTCAGGGGTTTTGCACTGAAGCTTTCTTT.

The table lists this clonotype with a few counts. The chain recombines TRBV5-1 with TRBJ1-4; 7 nucleotides agree with TRBD1. Germline loops: CDR1 SGHRS, CDR2 YFSETQ. The CDR3 contains 13 residues. V lost 2 bases and J lost 8; bases outside the gene matches: 3. DNA of the CDR3: TGCGCCAGCAGCTTTGGAGGGGGCGAAAAACTGTTTTTT. This translates into CASSFGGGEKLFF.

The chain couples TRBV12-3 or TRBV12-4 to TRBJ1-1; 7 bases are a match to TRBD1. The CDR3 covers 14 residues. V lost 6 bases, J lost 4 bases, and 8 bases stayed unmatched. The CDR3 sequence is CASSETGRGTEAFF. The CDR3 DNA sequence: TGTGCCAGCAGCGAGACAGGGAGGGGCACTGAAGCTTTCTTT.

This clonotype was detected once. The chain carries TRBV12-3 or TRBV12-4 and TRBJ1-1; no clear D gene. CDR3 length: 12 amino acids. V dropped 4 bases and J dropped 7 bases, with 10 bases sitting between them. The CDR3 loop reads CASSSRDLEAFF. CDR3 DNA: TGTGCCAGCAGTTCGCGGGATCTTGAAGCTTTCTTT.

This clonotype was counted a few times. CDR3 region: CASSGWGNTEAFF. The CDR3 nucleotides are TGTGCCAGCAGTGGATGGGGGAACACTGAAGCTTTCTTT. V is TRBV2 and J is TRBJ1-1; no definite D call. V was clipped by 4 bases and J by 1 base, with 7 bases between them. The CDR3 runs 13 residues. CDR1 SNHLY and CDR2 FYNNEI come from the germline V gene.

This clonotype was detected only a few times. The rearrangement uses TRBV19 and TRBJ2-7; 8 bases are shared with TRBD2. This CDR3 comprises 15 residues. With 2 bases clipped from V and 5 bases from J, the junction kept 8 bases outside the gene matches. Germline lookup yields CDR1 LNHDA and CDR2 SQIVND (reference sequence). Written as DNA, the CDR3 is TGTGCCAGTAGTATAACCCCGGGAGGGGTGAACGAGCAGTACTTC. This codes for CASSITPGGVNEQYF.

This clonotype was observed a handful of times. The chain couples TRBV6-1 to TRBJ2-1; the D call may be TRBD1 or TRBD2 (5 bases each). Trimming took off 8 bases at V and 6 bases at J, with 17 bases between the two ends. Germline lookup yields CDR1 MNHNS and CDR2 SASEGT. CDR3 length equals 14 residues. DNA for the CDR3: TGTGCCAGCCGGACGGGACCCCGGGGCAATGAGCAGTTCTTC. This encodes CASRTGPRGNEQFF.

This clonotype was observed a handful of times. The chain has TRBV28 and TRBJ1-5; possibly TRBD1 for D (6 bases). Germline lookup yields CDR1 MDHEN and CDR2 SYDVKM. CDR3 length: 13 residues. Trimming removed 7 bases at V and 3 bases at J, with 10 bases between. The CDR3 DNA reads as TGTGCCAGCATTCGGGACAACAATCAGCCCCAGCATTTT. Protein: CASIRDNNQPQHF.

V gene TRBV25-1 combines with J gene TRBJ1-2, with 11 bases matching TRBD1. The CDR3 contains 13 residues. V gave up 8 bases and J gave up 8 bases; unmatched junction bases: 7. Germline V gene data show CDR1 as MGHDK and CDR2 as SYGVNS. This chain's CDR3 is CASGQGAQRGYTF. Here the CDR3 DNA reads TGTGCCAGCGGACAGGGGGCTCAAAGGGGCTACACCTTC.

Comments on this clonotype: Given a much more abundant clone one base away, this may be a read error. V is TRBV20-1 and J is TRBJ2-7, with TRBD1 as a possible D gene (6 bases). CDR3 length: 14 amino acids. Germline CDR1 DFQATT, CDR2 SNEGSKA (reference sequence). Written as DNA, the CDR3 is TGCTGTGCTAGAGATCAGGGGACATTCTACGAGCAGTACTTC. Its protein is CCARDQGTFYEQYF.

There are a few counts of this clonotype. The genes are TRBV18 and TRBJ1-4; D gene ambiguous. Between the trimmed V and J ends, which lost 2 bases and 0 bases, there was a span of 4 bases. The CDR3 sequence is 14 residues long. Germline CDR1 is KGHSH and CDR2 is LQKENI. The CDR3: CASSPGATNEKLFF. CDR3 coding DNA: TGTGCCAGCTCACCAGGTGCAACTAATGAAAAACTGTTTTTT.

This clonotype was observed a handful of times. The rearrangement links TRBV20-1 to TRBJ1-6, with TRBD1 as a possible D gene (5 bases). This CDR3 contains 13 residues. Trimming removed 6 bases at V and 8 bases at J, with 14 bases between. Germline loops: CDR1 DFQATT, CDR2 SNEGSKA (reference sequence). CDR3 nucleotides: TGCAGTGCCCGATCCATGGGGGATTCACCCCTCCACTTT. This encodes CSARSMGDSPLHF.

The chain recombines TRBV9 with TRBJ2-1; 7 positions match TRBD2. The CDR3 length is 15 residues. CDR1 and CDR2 from the germline V gene are SGDLS and YYNGEE. V was pared by 0 bases and J by 7 bases, with 7 bases of the junction left unmatched. CDR3 region: CASSVEGGSSNEQFF. CDR3 sequence (DNA): TGTGCCAGCAGCGTAGAGGGCGGGAGCTCAAATGAGCAGTTCTTC.

This clonotype was seen more than once but under ten times. The chain couples TRBV5-1 to TRBJ2-7, with D maybe TRBD1 (6 bases). Trimming removed 2 bases from V and 10 bases from J, with 16 bases in between. This CDR3 comprises 13 residues. CDR1 SGHRS and CDR2 YFSETQ come from the germline V gene. The CDR3 DNA is TGCGCCAGCAGCTTTTCGCCCAACAGGGACCAGTACTTC. This gives the protein CASSFSPNRDQYF.

The chain is built from TRBV5-1 and TRBJ2-3; TRBD2 aligns across 9 bases. CDR3 length equals 15 residues. From germline, CDR1 is SGHRS and CDR2 YFSETQ. After removal of 9 bases from V and 3 bases from J, the junction contained 11 bases not matched to a gene. CDR3 loop: CANRKTSGGTDTQYF. The CDR3 bases are TGCGCCAACAGAAAGACTAGCGGAGGAACAGATACGCAGTATTTT. Combining the CDR3 with reference TRBV5-1 and TRBJ2-3 gives the whole variable domain KAGVTQTPRYLIKTRGQQVTLSCSPISGHRSVSWYQQTPGQGLQFLFEYFSETQRNKGNFPGRFSGRQFSNSRSEMNVSTLELGDSALYLCANRKTSGGTDTQYFGPGTRLTVL.